This T cell receptor (beta chain) was captured in a study of blood T cell repertoires in COVID-19 (dated by TCRdb to the early 2020s). Study-level background: Samples covering the acute and convalescent phases of COVID-19 were provided by collaborators in the United States, Italy and Spain. The material from the prospective study consisted of cDNA or gDNA derived from T cells, B-cell-depleted T cells, or PBMCs. The dataset comprised deeply sampled blood TCRbeta repertoires from subjects exposed to, actively infected with, or recovered from COVID-19. The repertoires were released in a freely available public database intended as a resource for research on the immune response to SARS-CoV-2. Samples came from the ongoing ImmuneRACE study (first 160 participants) plus 1,254 subjects from 6 global collaborators. Nearly every sample came with metadata listing a de-identified subject ID, COVID-19 status, age in years and sex. Where available, HLA class I and class II types were obtained from metadata supplied by the sample provider rather than from assay-based typing. Study-wide conclusions, independent of this receptor: How much clinical and demographic metadata was included differed by source and by participant, and the metadata was provided uncurated.

Worth noting for this clone: Its antigen is still unknown. Qualities for individual bases were not recorded, and no much larger clone is one base off.

Including cysteine and phenylalanine, the CDR3 has 13 amino acids. Of all the DNA, just the CDR3 is kept, 39 bases in frame from base 1. The V and J ends are trimmed by 6 bases and 5 bases, leaving 13 bases between them. CDR1 SGHTA and CDR2 FQGNSA are derived from the germline V gene. Enrolling through a virtual design, the prospective study's participants ranged in age from roughly 18 to 90 years and lived across 24 United States geographic areas. In the prospective study, participants were assigned to cohorts based on the clinical history participants reported in a screening survey and a study questionnaire. For ImmuneRACE Cohort 3, a participant was defined as recovered based on two consecutive negative NP/OP PCR tests, clearance by a healthcare professional, or resolution of symptoms. In the prospective study, whole blood, serum and a nasopharyngeal or oropharyngeal swab were collected from each participant by mobile phlebotomists. Prospective study participants could optionally give additional blood draws and questionnaires over a roughly 2-month period. Before DNA extraction, blood samples from the prospective study were shipped at room temperature or frozen.

TCRbeta CDR3 regions were amplified from genomic DNA by means of the immunoSEQ Assay, a bias-controlled multiplex PCR. From the authors' description of their analysis: The number of nucleated cells in each sample was estimated from the amplification of reference gene primers within the assay. To quantify the absolute abundance of each unique TCRbeta CDR3 rearrangement, sequence reads were collapsed and filtered. For each sample, productive Simpson clonality was calculated as the square root of Simpson's diversity index across productive rearrangements. The table comes from immuneACCESS by way of TCRdb, which keeps in-frame sequences with V and J called. Part of the clones is missing from these tables; in studies checked, under half for an unresolved V gene and the rest for unknown reasons. V and J calls and clone size are as listed in that table; D and trimming were resolved from the DNA. The sample table shows fewer than 200,000 clones, and around 80% are seen once. The ten top clones hold around 12% of the sample.

The source material was PBMCs or T cells enriched from blood (not recorded which). Recombination joined TRBV7-2 with TRBJ2-5; the D gene assignment is ambiguous. The source is a man over 45 who had recovered from COVID-19. This receptor carries the CDR3 CASSHAGRETQYF. The DNA sequence follows: TGTGCCAGCAGTCACGCTGGGCGTGAGACCCAGTACTTC.